Listed below are T cell receptor beta chains from one sample, sequenced in a study of blood T cell repertoires in COVID-19. The protocol was immunoSEQ multiplex PCR, while the TCRdb copy is restricted to in-frame clones and leaves out a portion. The table shows around 110,000 clones, with approximately 80% occurring only once. Source material: peripheral blood. These receptors were collected from an older man with acute or convalescent COVID-19. Both conserved end residues are trimmed from each CDR3. Each record gives: J gene, V gene, CDR3 protein.

j_gene: TRBJ2-7; v_gene: TRBV3-1/TRBV3-2; CDR3aa: ASSQALFSEQY
j_gene: TRBJ2-1; v_gene: TRBV19; CDR3aa: ASSPRDRGEQF
j_gene: TRBJ1-4; v_gene: TRBV19; CDR3aa: ASSSRRAPATNEKLF
j_gene: TRBJ1-2; v_gene: TRBV11-2; CDR3aa: ASSYGTGRAYGYT
j_gene: TRBJ1-5; v_gene: TRBV18; CDR3aa: ASSPVSGGNNQPQH
j_gene: TRBJ1-2; v_gene: TRBV7-9; CDR3aa: ASSLGDRGSGYT
j_gene: TRBJ1-1; v_gene: TRBV7-7; CDR3aa: ASSSPGGVSNTEAF
j_gene: TRBJ1-4; v_gene: TRBV5-1; CDR3aa: ASRGGGHPNEKLF
j_gene: TRBJ2-3; v_gene: TRBV3-1/TRBV3-2; CDR3aa: ASSQELASEADTQY
j_gene: TRBJ2-2; v_gene: TRBV7-7; CDR3aa: ASSLEDLGGAGTGELF
j_gene: TRBJ2-3; v_gene: TRBV7-2; CDR3aa: ASTFQTGVPNTQY
j_gene: TRBJ2-1; v_gene: TRBV19; CDR3aa: ASSISPERVNEQF
j_gene: TRBJ2-7; v_gene: TRBV7-2; CDR3aa: ASSLEGRGTNEQY
j_gene: TRBJ2-2; v_gene: TRBV5-4; CDR3aa: ASSFGGAGNTGELF
j_gene: TRBJ2-2; v_gene: TRBV4-2; CDR3aa: ASSQGGGPNTGELF
j_gene: TRBJ1-3; v_gene: TRBV7-2; CDR3aa: ASSLTGTGNTIY
j_gene: TRBJ1-6; v_gene: TRBV5-1; CDR3aa: ASSLVGTVDNSPLH
j_gene: TRBJ2-5; v_gene: TRBV13; CDR3aa: ASSLYRVGETQY
j_gene: TRBJ2-1; v_gene: TRBV27; CDR3aa: ASSFFTTTGSSYNEQF
j_gene: TRBJ1-1; v_gene: TRBV6-5; CDR3aa: ASSTPGGRKSF
j_gene: TRBJ1-3; v_gene: TRBV12-3/TRBV12-4; CDR3aa: ASSPSGNTIY
j_gene: TRBJ1-2; v_gene: TRBV6-4; CDR3aa: ASSGGQLDYGYT
j_gene: TRBJ1-6; v_gene: TRBV7-8; CDR3aa: ASSLPSGGINSPLH
j_gene: TRBJ1-4; v_gene: TRBV18; CDR3aa: ASSSSDRGNEKLF